The entry below gives a single T cell receptor beta chain sequence along with its context. No antigen is known for it. The PCR contained 60 Vbeta and 13 Jbeta primers. TCRdb's table, derived via immunoSEQ multiplex PCR, lists solely in-frame clones and lacks some. The repertoire holds about 150,000 clones, with 70% to 80% as singletons. This record belongs to a study of cytomegalovirus exposure and HLA in healthy donors. Study-level background: Earlier, 150 million to 200 million T cells were analyzed, and 95 million to 140 million unique TCR beta sequences were found among them. General study findings and limits: TCR beta sequences reportedly predicted the HLA-A and HLA-B alleles of most subjects accurately.

The origin of this receptor is a man younger than 40 in good health and CMV-seropositive. The sequenced sample consisted of PBMCs.

In DNA, the CDR3 is TGTGCCAGCAGCGACACCCTCTATGGCTACACCTTC. It specifies CASSDTLYGYTF. The chain employs TRBV9 and TRBJ1-2; D not certain. This CDR3 comprises 12 residues. The germline V gene has CDR1 SGDLS and CDR2 YYNGEE. The ends were cut back, 3 bases at V and 4 bases at J, with 7 bases in the middle.